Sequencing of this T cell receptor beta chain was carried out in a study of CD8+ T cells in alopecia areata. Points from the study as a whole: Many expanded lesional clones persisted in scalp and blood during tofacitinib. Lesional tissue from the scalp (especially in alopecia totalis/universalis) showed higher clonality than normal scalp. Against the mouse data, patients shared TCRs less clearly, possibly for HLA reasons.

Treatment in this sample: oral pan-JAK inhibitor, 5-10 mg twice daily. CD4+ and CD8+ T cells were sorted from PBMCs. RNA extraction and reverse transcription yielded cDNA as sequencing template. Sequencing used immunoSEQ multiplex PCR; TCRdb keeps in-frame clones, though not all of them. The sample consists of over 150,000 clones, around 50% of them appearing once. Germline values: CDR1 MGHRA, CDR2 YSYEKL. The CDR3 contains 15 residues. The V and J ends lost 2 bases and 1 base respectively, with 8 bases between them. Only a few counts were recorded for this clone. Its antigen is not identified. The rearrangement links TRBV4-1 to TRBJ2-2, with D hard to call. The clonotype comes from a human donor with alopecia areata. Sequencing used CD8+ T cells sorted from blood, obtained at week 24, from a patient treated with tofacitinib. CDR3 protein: CASSQILGNTGELFF. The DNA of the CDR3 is TGCGCCAGCAGCCAAATTTTAGGGAACACCGGGGAGCTGTTTTTT.